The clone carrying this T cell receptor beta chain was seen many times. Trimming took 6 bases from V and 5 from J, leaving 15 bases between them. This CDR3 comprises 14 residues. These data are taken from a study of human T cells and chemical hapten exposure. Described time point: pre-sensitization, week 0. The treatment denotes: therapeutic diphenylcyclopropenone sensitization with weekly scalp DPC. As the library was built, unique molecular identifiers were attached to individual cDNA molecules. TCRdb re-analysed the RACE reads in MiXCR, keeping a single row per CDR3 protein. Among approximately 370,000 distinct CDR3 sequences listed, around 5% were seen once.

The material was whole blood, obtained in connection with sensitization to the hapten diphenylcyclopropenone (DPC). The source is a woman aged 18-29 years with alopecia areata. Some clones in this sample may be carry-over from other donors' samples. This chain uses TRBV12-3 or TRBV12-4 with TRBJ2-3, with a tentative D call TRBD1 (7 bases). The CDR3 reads CASRYRGGRDTQYF. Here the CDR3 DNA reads TGTGCCAGCAGGTACAGGGGAGGAAGAGATACGCAGTATTTT.